Following are 22 T cell receptor beta chains from one sample sequenced in a study of response to subunit inactivated influenza vaccine. Using its own MiXCR run on the RT-PCR reads, TCRdb lists one record per CDR3 protein. The table shows roughly 620,000 distinct CDR3 sequences, with 11% occurring only once. The same sample was also used in a study of T cells expressing NK-cell markers. That work contributes: Synthesis of TCR beta cDNA relied on 5'RACE template switching carrying UMIs.

Specimen: PBMCs from blood, collected on the day of vaccination. These receptors were collected from a man aged 50 to 60 who received an inactivated influenza vaccine.

This clonotype has a single count. The rearrangement links TRBV10-3 to TRBJ2-1, with 11 bases aligning to TRBD2. The J segment lost 9 bases and the V segment lost 8 bases, leaving 6 bases of the junction unmatched. The germline V gene has CDR1 ENHRY and CDR2 SYGVKD. CDR3 length: 13 amino acids. The CDR3 coding sequence is TGTGCCATCCGGCTAGCGGGAGGCGGTGAGCAGTTCTTC. This gives the protein CAIRLAGGGEQFF.

A few counts support this clonotype. V usage is TRBV12-3 or TRBV12-4 and J usage is TRBJ2-5; unclear D gene. CDR3 length: 14 residues. The V end was cut by 3 bases, the J end by 5 bases, with 13 bases between. CDR3 protein: CASSLKSWAETQYF. CDR3 nucleotides: TGTGCCAGCAGTTTGAAGTCTTGGGCGGAGACCCAGTACTTC.

A few counts support this clonotype. The V and J genes are TRBV27 and TRBJ2-1; perhaps TRBD2 as D (6 bases). The CDR3 covers 14 residues. V lost 6 bases and J 5 bases, leaving 14 bases between the germline ends. Germline assignment: CDR1 MNHEY and CDR2 SMNVEV (reference sequence). CDR3 DNA sequence: TGTGCCAGCAGAATGGGGGGTGGCCACAATGAGCAGTTCTTC. It is translated as CASRMGGGHNEQFF.

This clonotype was picked up many times. CDR3 loop: CASSRRGGADTQYF. CDR3 sequence (DNA): TGTGCCAGCAGTCGGCGGGGAGGGGCAGATACGCAGTATTTT. The J gene is TRBJ2-3, the V gene TRBV27, with 7 bases aligning to TRBD2. Germline V gene data show CDR1 as MNHEY and CDR2 as SMNVEV (reference sequence). V dropped 5 bases and J dropped 4; count of bases not matched to a gene: 6. The CDR3 sequence is 14 residues long.

This clonotype was counted only a few times. The chain carries TRBV20-1 and TRBJ1-1, with D tentatively TRBD1 (5 bases). The CDR3 is 14 amino acids. Trimming took off 3 bases at V and 0 bases at J, with 11 bases between the two ends. Germline assignment: CDR1 DFQATT and CDR2 SNEGSKA (reference sequence). The CDR3 bases are TGCAGTGCTAGCCGCGGGGGGATGAACACTGAAGCTTTCTTT. This sequence encodes CSASRGGMNTEAFF.

The chain uses TRBV20-1 and TRBJ2-3; D call uncertain. CDR1 and CDR2 from the germline V gene are DFQATT and SNEGSKA (reference sequence). This CDR3 region has 13 residues. V lost 6 bases, J lost 6 bases, and 16 bases lay in between. As DNA, the CDR3 is TGCAGTGCCCCGTCGACTCGAACGGATACGCAGTATTTT. Translated, it gives CSAPSTRTDTQYF.

This clonotype was found a few times. The rearrangement links TRBV7-8 to TRBJ1-2; 11 bases line up with TRBD1. The CDR3 extends over 18 amino acids. Trimming cost V 6 bases and J 4 bases; bases outside gene matches: 16. The germline gives CDR1 SGHVS, CDR2 FQNEAQ. The CDR3 region is CASSRGRTGGASGYGYTF. The CDR3 bases are TGTGCCAGCAGTCGGGGAAGGACAGGGGGCGCGTCTGGCTATGGCTACACCTTC.

This chain links TRBV28 with TRBJ2-6; weak D call: TRBD1 (5 bases). Germline CDR1 and CDR2: MDHEN and SYDVKM. The CDR3 has 12 amino acids. Trimming took off 5 bases at V and 14 bases at J, with 13 bases between the two ends. CDR3 amino acids: CASSPRTRLLTF. The CDR3 DNA reads as TGTGCCAGCAGTCCAAGGACAAGACTCCTGACTTTC.

In its sample, this clonotype was seen a few times. The chain carries TRBV11-2 and TRBJ2-3, with D possibly matching TRBD1 (6 bases). Trimming cost V 1 base and J 1 base, with 15 bases left between them. The length of the CDR3 is 17 residues. Germline CDR1 and CDR2: SGHAT and FQNNGV. The CDR3 region is CASSLVPTGFGTDTQYF. CDR3 in DNA: TGTGCCAGCAGCTTAGTGCCCACAGGGTTCGGCACAGATACGCAGTATTTT.

This rearrangement joins TRBV12-3 or TRBV12-4 to TRBJ2-5; D is undetermined. The V end was cut by 5 bases, the J end by 5 bases, with 15 bases between. The length of the CDR3 is 14 residues. The chain's CDR3 is CASSRPGSRETQYF. Written as DNA, the CDR3 is TGTGCCAGCAGTAGGCCAGGCTCAAGGGAGACCCAGTACTTC.

This clonotype was counted between two and nine times. V usage is TRBV3-1 and J usage is TRBJ2-2, with D perhaps matching TRBD2 (6 bases). Trimming stripped 0 bases from V and 2 bases from J, with 22 bases between. This CDR3 region has 20 residues. Germline V gives CDR1 LGHDT, CDR2 YNNKEL (reference sequence). The CDR3 DNA follows: TGTGCCAGCAGCCAAGATTCTCCTGGGCGGGGTGCTATAAACACCGGGGAGCTGTTTTTT. Amino acid sequence: CASSQDSPGRGAINTGELFF.

This clonotype was counted a few times. The J gene is TRBJ2-2, the V gene TRBV25-1, with D possibly being TRBD2 (6 bases). Trimming left V 5 bases short and J 0 bases short, with 13 bases between. Germline CDR1 reads MGHDK; CDR2 reads SYGVNS. The CDR3 is 16 residues long. The CDR3 nucleotides read TGTGCCAGCAGTCGCGATAGCGGAACGAACACCGGGGAGCTGTTTTTT. It encodes CASSRDSGTNTGELFF.

This sequence joins TRBV4-2 and TRBJ2-1; TRBD2 aligns across 9 bases. CDR1 and CDR2 from the germline V gene are LGHNA and YNFKEQ. The CDR3 loop spans 15 amino acids. The ends lost 4 bases at V and 6 bases at J; junction bases unmatched: 7. CDR3 sequence: CASSPQGLASNEQFF. The CDR3 DNA sequence: TGTGCCAGCAGCCCACAAGGACTAGCGAGCAATGAGCAGTTCTTC.

This clonotype was detected ten times or more. The V and J genes are TRBV11-2 and TRBJ2-1; 11 nucleotides line up with TRBD1. Trimming took 4 bases from V and 0 from J; bases not matched to a gene: 8. CDR1 is SGHAT, CDR2 FQNNGV, per germline. CDR3 length: 18 amino acids. Here the CDR3 DNA reads TGTGCCAGCAGCTCCCGGGACAGGGGGTTAGACTCCTACAATGAGCAGTTCTTC. Protein sequence: CASSSRDRGLDSYNEQFF.

V gene TRBV6-5 combines with J gene TRBJ2-7, with 9 bases matching TRBD1. The CDR3 length is 14 residues. With V trimmed by 2 bases and J by 2 bases, 1 base remained unmatched. Germline lookup yields CDR1 MNHEY and CDR2 SVGAGI. The CDR3 here is CASSYGTGPYEQYF. In DNA, the CDR3 is TGTGCCAGCAGTTACGGGACAGGGCCCTACGAGCAGTACTTC.

Remarks on this clonotype: This may be a read error, as it is one base from a much larger clone. This sequence joins TRBV20-1 and TRBJ2-3, with D perhaps assigned TRBD1 or TRBD2 (5 bases each). The CDR3 runs 15 residues. Germline assignment: CDR1 DFQATT and CDR2 SNEGSKA (reference sequence). Trimming cost V 6 bases and J 3 bases, with 19 bases left between them. This CDR3 reads CSARRAKGMTDTQYF. CDR3 DNA: TGCAGTGCGAGGCGGGCAAAGGGGATGACAGATACGCAGTATTTT.

This sequence joins TRBV7-2 and TRBJ2-7, with D maybe TRBD1 (5 bases). CDR1 SGHTA and CDR2 FQGNSA come from the germline V gene. The CDR3 is 13 amino acids. V lost 3 bases, J lost 2 bases, and 8 bases lay in between. Here the CDR3 reads CASSFETAYEQYF. The CDR3 DNA reads as TGTGCCAGCAGCTTTGAGACAGCCTACGAGCAGTACTTC.

The rearrangement joins TRBV24-1 to TRBJ2-5; D tentatively fits TRBD1 or TRBD2 (5 bases each). The CDR3 has 17 amino acids. The V end lost 4 bases, the J end lost 5 bases, and 22 bases lay between the germline ends. The germline gives CDR1 KGHDR, CDR2 SFDVKD. CDR3 sequence (DNA): TGTGCCACCAGTGACCCGGGGACGGCAGTTAGTTCGGAGACCCAGTACTTC. It encodes CATSDPGTAVSSETQYF.

This clonotype appeared a few times. For the CDR3, the DNA is TGTGCCTGGGGGGAGAGGGGTACTGAAGCTTTCTTT. This sequence encodes CAWGERGTEAFF. The J gene is TRBJ1-1, the V gene TRBV30; tentatively, D is TRBD1 (5 bases). The CDR3 is 12 amino acids. Germline CDR1 and CDR2: GTSNPN and SVGIG (reference sequence). V shed 5 bases and J shed 5 bases, with 12 bases lying between them.

The J gene is TRBJ2-7, the V gene TRBV9; a weak D match, TRBD1 (6 bases). Trimming shortened V by 0 bases and J by 5 bases, and 15 bases separated the two germline ends. Per the germline V gene, CDR1 is SGDLS and CDR2 is YYNGEE. The CDR3 is made up of 15 amino acids. CDR3 protein: CASSVAPGVVHEQYF. CDR3 nucleotide sequence: TGTGCCAGCAGCGTAGCGCCAGGGGTTGTCCACGAGCAGTACTTC.

The chain joins TRBV24-1 to TRBJ2-5; tentatively, D is TRBD1 or TRBD2 (5 bases each). This CDR3 spans 13 amino acids. In germline, CDR1 is KGHDR, CDR2 SFDVKD. The V end was cut by 4 bases, the J end by 5 bases, with 10 bases between. CDR3 in amino acids: CATSENWGETQYF. CDR3 coding DNA: TGTGCCACCAGTGAGAACTGGGGGGAGACCCAGTACTTC.

This clonotype was observed a few times. V gene TRBV20-1 combines with J gene TRBJ1-1; 8 bases map to TRBD1. CDR1 and CDR2 from the germline V gene are DFQATT and SNEGSKA (reference sequence). V lost 2 bases, J lost 2 bases, and 10 bases stayed unmatched. CDR3 length: 16 residues. The CDR3 DNA follows: TGCAGTGCTAGACCTAAATACAGGGGGACAAACACTGAAGCTTTCTTT. Encoded protein: CSARPKYRGTNTEAFF.